The rows below give T cell receptor beta chains drawn from one sample of a study of molecular identifiers for immune sequencing clone quantification. TCRdb independently ran MiXCR on the PCR reads; one entry per CDR3 protein. In the table there are fewer than 350,000 distinct CDR3 sequences, roughly 24% of which are singletons. Sequencing was carried out using naive CD8+ T cells from blood, with Jurkat cell RNA spiked in. Receptors originate from a human donor in good health. Some libraries in this study had Jurkat cell RNA spiked in. Both conserved end residues are part of each CDR3. The order of the fields is D gene, clone size, V gene, CDR3 length, J gene, CDR3 DNA, CDR3 protein. D genes are given only for firm matches. Where a row states a size, it is once, few, many or the class of an expanded clone; other rows omit it.

D gene: NA
clone size: many
V gene: TRBV7-2
CDR3 length: 15
J gene: TRBJ1-3
CDR3 DNA: TGTGCCAGCAGCTTAGATTTAATCTCTGGAAACACCATATATTTT
CDR3 protein: CASSLDLISGNTIYF

D gene: NA
clone size: NA
V gene: TRBV7-9
CDR3 length: 15
J gene: TRBJ2-4
CDR3 DNA: TGTGCCAGCAGCTTAGATAGTGGCACCGAAAACATTCAGTACTTC
CDR3 protein: CASSLDSGTENIQYF

D gene: NA
clone size: many
V gene: TRBV5-1
CDR3 length: 13
J gene: TRBJ1-1
CDR3 DNA: TGCGCCCCTTCGTTGGGGCGCGGCACTGAAGCTTTCTTT
CDR3 protein: CAPSLGRGTEAFF

D gene: NA
clone size: many
V gene: TRBV12-3/TRBV12-4
CDR3 length: 14
J gene: TRBJ2-2
CDR3 DNA: TGTGCCAGCAGTCCCCAAGCGAACACCGGGGAGCTGTTTTTT
CDR3 protein: CASSPQANTGELFF

D gene: NA
clone size: many
V gene: TRBV15
CDR3 length: 14
J gene: TRBJ2-5
CDR3 DNA: TGTGCCACCAGCAGCCCTCCGGGACAAGAGACCCAGTACTTC
CDR3 protein: CATSSPPGQETQYF

D gene: TRBD1
clone size: few
V gene: TRBV9
CDR3 length: 15
J gene: TRBJ2-1
CDR3 DNA: TGTGCCAGCAGCGCAGGGGGTGCTAACTACAATGAGCAGTTCTTC
CDR3 protein: CASSAGGANYNEQFF

D gene: NA
clone size: NA
V gene: TRBV30
CDR3 length: 13
J gene: TRBJ1-2
CDR3 DNA: TGTGCCAGGAGGTCAGGGGACGGCTATGGCTACACCTTC
CDR3 protein: CARRSGDGYGYTF

D gene: NA
clone size: many
V gene: TRBV27
CDR3 length: 14
J gene: TRBJ2-7
CDR3 DNA: TGTGCCAGCAGTTTATCTGGGGCCCAGTACGAGCAGTACTTC
CDR3 protein: CASSLSGAQYEQYF

D gene: NA
clone size: NA
V gene: TRBV9
CDR3 length: 15
J gene: TRBJ2-3
CDR3 DNA: TGTGCCAGCAGCCCGGAGGGCAGCCGCACAGATACGCAGTATTTT
CDR3 protein: CASSPEGSRTDTQYF

D gene: NA
clone size: NA
V gene: TRBV29-1
CDR3 length: 20
J gene: TRBJ1-4
CDR3 DNA: TGCAGCGTTGAAGATCCCGACCGAGGAGGGGGGGAAATGACATACGAAAAACTGTTTTTT
CDR3 protein: CSVEDPDRGGGEMTYEKLFF

D gene: TRBD1
clone size: few
V gene: TRBV7-9
CDR3 length: 16
J gene: TRBJ2-1
CDR3 DNA: TGTGCCAGCAGCCCATCGACAGGGGCTGATTACAATGAGCAGTTCTTC
CDR3 protein: CASSPSTGADYNEQFF

D gene: NA
clone size: many
V gene: TRBV11-2
CDR3 length: 17
J gene: TRBJ2-1
CDR3 DNA: TGTGCCAGCAGCCCAGGAAGAGCGGGTTATAACTACAATGAGCAGTTCTTC
CDR3 protein: CASSPGRAGYNYNEQFF

D gene: TRBD1
clone size: NA
V gene: TRBV11-2
CDR3 length: 14
J gene: TRBJ1-1
CDR3 DNA: TGTGCCAGCAGCCGGGACAGGGGGCTCGCTGAAGCTTTCTTT
CDR3 protein: CASSRDRGLAEAFF

D gene: NA
clone size: NA
V gene: TRBV6-2/TRBV6-3
CDR3 length: 17
J gene: TRBJ1-5
CDR3 DNA: TGTGCCAGCAGTTACTCTGTGCAGGTGGATAAGAATCAGCCCCAGCATTTT
CDR3 protein: CASSYSVQVDKNQPQHF

D gene: TRBD2
clone size: many
V gene: TRBV29-1
CDR3 length: 15
J gene: TRBJ2-3
CDR3 DNA: TGCAGCGTTAACGGCAGGGAGGGTGCACAAGATACGCAGTATTTT
CDR3 protein: CSVNGREGAQDTQYF

D gene: TRBD2
clone size: NA
V gene: TRBV2
CDR3 length: 15
J gene: TRBJ2-1
CDR3 DNA: TGTGCCAGCGTCCCTAGCGGGAGCGCCTACAGTGAGCAGTTCTTC
CDR3 protein: CASVPSGSAYSEQFF

D gene: TRBD1
clone size: NA
V gene: TRBV4-1
CDR3 length: 15
J gene: TRBJ2-7
CDR3 DNA: TGCGCCAGCAGCCAAGAAGGGACAGGAAACTACGAGCAGTACTTC
CDR3 protein: CASSQEGTGNYEQYF

D gene: TRBD2
clone size: many
V gene: TRBV29-1
CDR3 length: 15
J gene: TRBJ2-5
CDR3 DNA: TGCAGCGTGGCTGGAGAGCCAGGGAGGGGAGAGACCCAGTACTTC
CDR3 protein: CSVAGEPGRGETQYF

D gene: NA
clone size: many
V gene: TRBV4-3
CDR3 length: 15
J gene: TRBJ1-1
CDR3 DNA: TGCGCCAGCAGCCAAGAGAGGGACCCGAACACTGAAGCTTTCTTT
CDR3 protein: CASSQERDPNTEAFF

D gene: NA
clone size: few
V gene: TRBV3-1
CDR3 length: 11
J gene: TRBJ1-1
CDR3 DNA: TGTGCCAGCAGCCAAGGGATTGTACAGCGCTTT
CDR3 protein: CASSQGIVQRF

D gene: NA
clone size: NA
V gene: TRBV27
CDR3 length: 15
J gene: TRBJ1-1
CDR3 DNA: TGTGCCAGCAGTGCTTGGGGCGATCAAAACACTGGAGCTTTCTTT
CDR3 protein: CASSAWGDQNTGAFF

D gene: NA
clone size: NA
V gene: TRBV6-5
CDR3 length: 13
J gene: TRBJ2-7
CDR3 DNA: TGTGCCAGCAGTTACTCGGGCAACTACGAGCAGTACTTC
CDR3 protein: CASSYSGNYEQYF

D gene: TRBD1
clone size: few
V gene: TRBV11-2
CDR3 length: 16
J gene: TRBJ1-5
CDR3 DNA: TGTGCCAGCAGCTGGGGGCCGACAGGGAGCAATCAGCCCCAGCATTTT
CDR3 protein: CASSWGPTGSNQPQHF

D gene: NA
clone size: many
V gene: TRBV7-9
CDR3 length: 12
J gene: TRBJ1-5
CDR3 DNA: TGTGCCAGCAGCTTATTGGATCAGCCCCAGCATTTT
CDR3 protein: CASSLLDQPQHF

D gene: NA
clone size: NA
V gene: TRBV6-2/TRBV6-3
CDR3 length: 15
J gene: TRBJ1-5
CDR3 DNA: TGTGCCAGCAGTTACGGGGAAGCACTCCTTCAGGCCCAGCATTTT
CDR3 protein: CASSYGEALLQAQHF

D gene: NA
clone size: NA
V gene: TRBV6-1
CDR3 length: 15
J gene: TRBJ2-7
CDR3 DNA: TGTGCCAGCACTCAGTTCGGGACTGCGGGCTACGAGCAGTACTTC
CDR3 protein: CASTQFGTAGYEQYF

D gene: NA
clone size: NA
V gene: TRBV3-1
CDR3 length: 14
J gene: TRBJ1-1
CDR3 DNA: TGTGCCAGCAGCCAAGAAGGTCTTGGCACTGAAGCTTTCTTT
CDR3 protein: CASSQEGLGTEAFF

D gene: NA
clone size: once
V gene: TRBV28
CDR3 length: 14
J gene: TRBJ2-7
CDR3 DNA: TGTGCCAGCAGTTTAGTGGCAGTACCGTACGAGCAGTACTTC
CDR3 protein: CASSLVAVPYEQYF

D gene: NA
clone size: few
V gene: TRBV11-2
CDR3 length: 15
J gene: TRBJ1-4
CDR3 DNA: TGTGCCAGCAGCTCAACAGGGAACATTAATGAAAAACTGTTTTTT
CDR3 protein: CASSSTGNINEKLFF

D gene: TRBD2
clone size: few
V gene: TRBV12-3/TRBV12-4
CDR3 length: 18
J gene: TRBJ2-3
CDR3 DNA: TGTGCCAGCAGTTTATCTGTCCTAGCGGGAGTTCGGGCAGATACGCAGTATTTT
CDR3 protein: CASSLSVLAGVRADTQYF

D gene: NA
clone size: many
V gene: TRBV5-6
CDR3 length: 13
J gene: TRBJ2-3
CDR3 DNA: TGTGCCAGCAGCAGTGCTAATACAGATACGCAGTATTTT
CDR3 protein: CASSSANTDTQYF

D gene: TRBD2
clone size: NA
V gene: TRBV27
CDR3 length: 17
J gene: TRBJ2-2
CDR3 DNA: TGTGCCAGCACCGGACTAGCGGGAGGGCCGAGCACCGGGGAGCTGTTTTTT
CDR3 protein: CASTGLAGGPSTGELFF

D gene: TRBD2
clone size: once
V gene: TRBV12-3/TRBV12-4
CDR3 length: 17
J gene: TRBJ2-3
CDR3 DNA: TGTGCCAGCAGTACCCCCCCGGGGGGGGGGTTCACAGATACGCAGTATTTT
CDR3 protein: CASSTPPGGGFTDTQYF

D gene: TRBD2
clone size: few
V gene: TRBV2
CDR3 length: 14
J gene: TRBJ2-1
CDR3 DNA: TGTGCCAGCAGCGGGACTAGCGGAAAAAATGAGCAGTTCTTC
CDR3 protein: CASSGTSGKNEQFF

D gene: NA
clone size: NA
V gene: TRBV7-9
CDR3 length: 14
J gene: TRBJ1-1
CDR3 DNA: TGTGTCAGCAGCTCACAGATAATGAACACTGAAGCTTTCTTT
CDR3 protein: CVSSSQIMNTEAFF

D gene: NA
clone size: NA
V gene: TRBV5-1
CDR3 length: 13
J gene: TRBJ2-7
CDR3 DNA: TGCGCCAGCAGCTTGGGCAGAGTTACCGAGCAGTACTTC
CDR3 protein: CASSLGRVTEQYF

D gene: NA
clone size: once
V gene: TRBV27
CDR3 length: 16
J gene: TRBJ2-3
CDR3 DNA: TGTGCCAGCAGTTTATCACGACAGCCCTACACAGATACGCAGTATTTT
CDR3 protein: CASSLSRQPYTDTQYF

D gene: NA
clone size: NA
V gene: TRBV24-1
CDR3 length: 15
J gene: TRBJ2-1
CDR3 DNA: TGTGCCGCCAGTACCGGACAGAGCTCCTACAATGAGCAGTTCTTC
CDR3 protein: CAASTGQSSYNEQFF

D gene: NA
clone size: few
V gene: TRBV10-3
CDR3 length: 14
J gene: TRBJ2-7
CDR3 DNA: TGTGCCATCAGTGGACGAGACGGGACCTACGAGCAGTACTTC
CDR3 protein: CAISGRDGTYEQYF

D gene: NA
clone size: NA
V gene: TRBV29-1
CDR3 length: 14
J gene: TRBJ2-1
CDR3 DNA: TGCAGCCCAGGGGGTCCGGCGGAGGGGGGTGAGCGGTTCTTC
CDR3 protein: CSPGGPAEGGERFF

D gene: TRBD1
clone size: few
V gene: TRBV7-6
CDR3 length: 15
J gene: TRBJ1-1
CDR3 DNA: TGTGCCAGCAGCCCCGGACAGGGTGTGGACACTGAAGCTTTCTTT
CDR3 protein: CASSPGQGVDTEAFF